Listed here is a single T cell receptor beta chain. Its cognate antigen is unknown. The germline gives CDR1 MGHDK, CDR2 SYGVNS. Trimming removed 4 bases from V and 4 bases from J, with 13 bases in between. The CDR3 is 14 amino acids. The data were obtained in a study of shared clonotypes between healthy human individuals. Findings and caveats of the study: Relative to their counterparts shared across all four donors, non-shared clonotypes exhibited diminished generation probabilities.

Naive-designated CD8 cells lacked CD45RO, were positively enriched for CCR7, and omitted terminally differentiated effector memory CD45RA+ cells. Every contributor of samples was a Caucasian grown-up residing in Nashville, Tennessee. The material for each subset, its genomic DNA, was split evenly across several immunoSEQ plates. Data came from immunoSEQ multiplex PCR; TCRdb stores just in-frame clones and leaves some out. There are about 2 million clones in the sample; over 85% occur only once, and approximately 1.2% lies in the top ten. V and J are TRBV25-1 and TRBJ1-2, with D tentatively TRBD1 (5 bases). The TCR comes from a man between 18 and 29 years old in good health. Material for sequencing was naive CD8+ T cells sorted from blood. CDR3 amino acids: CASSVGGAFYGYTF. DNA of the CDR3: TGTGCCAGCAGTGTTGGCGGGGCATTCTATGGCTACACCTTC.